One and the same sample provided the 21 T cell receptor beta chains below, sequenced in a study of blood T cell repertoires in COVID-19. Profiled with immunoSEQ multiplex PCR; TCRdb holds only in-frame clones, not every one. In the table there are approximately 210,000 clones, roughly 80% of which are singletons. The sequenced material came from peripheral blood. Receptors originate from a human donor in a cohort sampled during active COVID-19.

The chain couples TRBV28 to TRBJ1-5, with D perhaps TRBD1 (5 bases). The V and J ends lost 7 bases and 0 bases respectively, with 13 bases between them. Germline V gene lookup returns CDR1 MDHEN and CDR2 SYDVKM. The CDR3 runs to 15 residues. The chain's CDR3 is CASNSDRFSNQPQHF. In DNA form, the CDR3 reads TGTGCCAGCAACTCCGACAGATTTAGCAATCAGCCCCAGCATTTT.

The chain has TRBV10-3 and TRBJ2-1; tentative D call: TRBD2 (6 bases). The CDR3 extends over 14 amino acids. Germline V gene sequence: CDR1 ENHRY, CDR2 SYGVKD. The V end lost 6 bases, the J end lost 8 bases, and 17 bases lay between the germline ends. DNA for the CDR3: TGTGCCATCAGGGCAGGAGGGAACGGCGATGAGCAGTTCTTC. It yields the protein CAIRAGGNGDEQFF.

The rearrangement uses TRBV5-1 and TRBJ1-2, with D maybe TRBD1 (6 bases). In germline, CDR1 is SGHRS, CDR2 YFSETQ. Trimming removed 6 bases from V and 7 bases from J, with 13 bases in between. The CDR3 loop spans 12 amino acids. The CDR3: CASNGQGSGYTF. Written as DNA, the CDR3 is TGCGCCAGCAACGGTCAGGGGTCTGGCTACACCTTC.

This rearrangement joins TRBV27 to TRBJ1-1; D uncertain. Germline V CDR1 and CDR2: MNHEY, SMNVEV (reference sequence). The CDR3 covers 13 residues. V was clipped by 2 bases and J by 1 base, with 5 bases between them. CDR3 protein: CASSLVGNTEAFF. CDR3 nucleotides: TGTGCCAGCAGTTTAGTCGGGAACACTGAAGCTTTCTTT.

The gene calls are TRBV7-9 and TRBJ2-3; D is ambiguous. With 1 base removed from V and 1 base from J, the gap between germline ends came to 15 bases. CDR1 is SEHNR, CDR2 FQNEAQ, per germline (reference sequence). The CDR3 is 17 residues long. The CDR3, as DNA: TGTGCCAGCAGCTTAGTTGAATTAGGAGTGGGCACAGATACGCAGTATTTT. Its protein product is CASSLVELGVGTDTQYF.

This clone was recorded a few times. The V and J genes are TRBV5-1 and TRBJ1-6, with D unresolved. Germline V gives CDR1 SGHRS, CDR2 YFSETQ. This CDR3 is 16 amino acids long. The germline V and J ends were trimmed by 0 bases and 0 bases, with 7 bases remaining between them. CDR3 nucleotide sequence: TGCGCCAGCAGCTTGGTATCAGGCTCCTATAATTCACCCCTCCACTTT. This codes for CASSLVSGSYNSPLHF.

For the CDR3, the DNA is TGTGCCAGCAGTTTACAAGCGGGAGGGCCTGTCGGGGAGCTGTTTTTT. It encodes CASSLQAGGPVGELFF. V and J are TRBV28 and TRBJ2-2; 10 bases are shared with TRBD2. This CDR3 contains 16 residues. V shed 2 bases, J shed 7 bases, and the junction held 7 bases outside the gene matches. From germline, CDR1 is MDHEN and CDR2 SYDVKM.

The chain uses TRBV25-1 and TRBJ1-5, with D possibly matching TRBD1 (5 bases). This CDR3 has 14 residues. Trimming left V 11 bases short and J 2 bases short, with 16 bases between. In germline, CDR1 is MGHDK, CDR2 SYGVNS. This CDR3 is CASSGGFGNQPQHF. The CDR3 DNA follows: TGTGCCTCCTCGGGGGGGTTCGGCAATCAGCCCCAGCATTTT.

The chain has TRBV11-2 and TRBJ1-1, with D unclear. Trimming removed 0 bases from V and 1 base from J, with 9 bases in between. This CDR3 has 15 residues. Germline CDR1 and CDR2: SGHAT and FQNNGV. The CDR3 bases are TGTGCCAGCAGCTTAGACAGGCGGGCGAACACTGAAGCTTTCTTT. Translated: CASSLDRRANTEAFF.

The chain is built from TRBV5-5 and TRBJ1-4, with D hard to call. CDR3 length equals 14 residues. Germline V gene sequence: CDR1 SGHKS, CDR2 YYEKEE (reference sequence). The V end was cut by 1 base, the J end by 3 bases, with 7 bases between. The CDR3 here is CASSLLQANEKLFF. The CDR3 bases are TGTGCCAGCAGCTTGCTGCAGGCTAATGAAAAACTGTTTTTT.

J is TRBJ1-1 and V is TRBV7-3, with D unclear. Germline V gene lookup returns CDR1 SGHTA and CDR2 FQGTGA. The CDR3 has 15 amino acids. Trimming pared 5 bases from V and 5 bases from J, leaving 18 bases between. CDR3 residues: CASSPVGGEETEAFF. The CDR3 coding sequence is TGTGCCAGCAGCCCCGTTGGCGGGGAAGAGACTGAAGCTTTCTTT. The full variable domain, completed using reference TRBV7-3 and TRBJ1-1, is GAGVSQTPSNKVTEKGKYVELRCDPISGHTALYWYRQSLGQGPEFLIYFQGTGAADDSGLPNDRFFAVRPEGSVSTLKIQRTERGDSAVYLCASSPVGGEETEAFFGQGTRLTVV.

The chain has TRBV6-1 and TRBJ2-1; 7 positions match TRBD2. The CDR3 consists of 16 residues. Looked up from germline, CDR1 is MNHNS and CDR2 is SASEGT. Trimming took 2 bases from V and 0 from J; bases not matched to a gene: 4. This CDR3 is CASSEHIAGSYNEQFF. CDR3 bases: TGTGCCAGCAGTGAACATATAGCGGGCTCCTACAATGAGCAGTTCTTC.

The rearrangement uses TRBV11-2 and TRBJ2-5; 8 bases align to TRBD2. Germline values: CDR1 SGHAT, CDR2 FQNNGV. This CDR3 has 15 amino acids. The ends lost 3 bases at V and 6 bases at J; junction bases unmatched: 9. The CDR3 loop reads CASSFYSGREQTQYF. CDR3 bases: TGTGCCAGCAGCTTTTACTCCGGGAGGGAGCAGACCCAGTACTTC.

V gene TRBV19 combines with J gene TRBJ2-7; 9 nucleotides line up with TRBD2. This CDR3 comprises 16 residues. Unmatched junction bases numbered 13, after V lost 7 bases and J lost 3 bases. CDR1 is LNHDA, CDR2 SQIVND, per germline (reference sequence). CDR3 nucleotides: TGTGCCAGTATGGAGGGGAGACTAGCGGAGATCTACGAGCAGTACTTC. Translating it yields CASMEGRLAEIYEQYF.

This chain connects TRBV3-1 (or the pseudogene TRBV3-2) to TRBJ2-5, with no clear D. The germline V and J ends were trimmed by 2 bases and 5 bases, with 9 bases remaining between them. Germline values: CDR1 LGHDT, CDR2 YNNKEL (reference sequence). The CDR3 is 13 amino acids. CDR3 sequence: CASSQRGGETQYF. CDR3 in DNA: TGTGCCAGCAGCCAACGTGGCGGTGAGACCCAGTACTTC.

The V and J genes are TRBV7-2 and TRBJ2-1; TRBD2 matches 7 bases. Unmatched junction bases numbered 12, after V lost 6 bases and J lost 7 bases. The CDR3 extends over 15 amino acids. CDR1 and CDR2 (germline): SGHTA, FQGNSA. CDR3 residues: CASRSGVAGYNEQFF. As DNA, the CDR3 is TGTGCCAGCAGGTCCGGGGTAGCGGGTTATAATGAGCAGTTCTTC.

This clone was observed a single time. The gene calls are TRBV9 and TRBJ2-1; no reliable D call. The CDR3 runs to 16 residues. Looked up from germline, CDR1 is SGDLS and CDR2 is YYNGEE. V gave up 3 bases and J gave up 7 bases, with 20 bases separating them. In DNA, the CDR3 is TGTGCCAGCAGCGAAGGAAGCTACCCAAAGCGTAATGAGCAGTTCTTC. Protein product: CASSEGSYPKRNEQFF.

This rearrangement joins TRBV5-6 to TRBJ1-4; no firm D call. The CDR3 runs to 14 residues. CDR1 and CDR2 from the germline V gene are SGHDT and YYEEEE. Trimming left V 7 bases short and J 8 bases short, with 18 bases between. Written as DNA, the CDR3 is TGTGCCAGCGTCCGTTGGGGAGGTGGCGAAAAACTGTTTTTT. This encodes CASVRWGGGEKLFF.

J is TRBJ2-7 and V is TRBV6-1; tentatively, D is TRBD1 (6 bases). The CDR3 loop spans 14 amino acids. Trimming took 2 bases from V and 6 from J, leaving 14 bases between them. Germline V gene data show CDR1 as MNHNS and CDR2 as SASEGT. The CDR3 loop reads CASSEPLQGFEQYV. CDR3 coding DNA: TGTGCCAGCAGTGAACCCTTACAGGGATTCGAGCAGTACGTC.

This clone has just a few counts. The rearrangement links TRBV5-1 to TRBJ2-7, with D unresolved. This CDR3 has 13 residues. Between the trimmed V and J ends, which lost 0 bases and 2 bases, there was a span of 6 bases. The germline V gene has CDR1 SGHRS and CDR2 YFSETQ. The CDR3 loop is CASSLGGTYEQYF. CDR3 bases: TGCGCCAGCAGCTTGGGAGGCACCTACGAGCAGTACTTC. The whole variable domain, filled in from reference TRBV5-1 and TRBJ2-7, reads KAGVTQTPRYLIKTRGQQVTLSCSPISGHRSVSWYQQTPGQGLQFLFEYFSETQRNKGNFPGRFSGRQFSNSRSEMNVSTLELGDSALYLCASSLGGTYEQYFGPGTRLTVT.

In DNA, the CDR3 is TGTGCCAGCAGCGGACCAGGGTATAGCAATCAGCCCCAGCATTTT. It yields the protein CASSGPGYSNQPQHF. This chain joins TRBV9 and TRBJ1-5; TRBD1 might be the D (5 bases). Germline V gives CDR1 SGDLS, CDR2 YYNGEE. Trimming removed 3 bases at V and 0 bases at J, with 10 bases between. The CDR3 consists of 15 residues.